Listed below are T cell receptor beta chains from one sample, sequenced in a study of OX40 agonist ivuxolimab in advanced cancers. The repertoire was sequenced with immunoSEQ multiplex PCR; TCRdb's copy has only in-frame clones and lacks some. The sample lists approximately 82,000 clones, around 90% occurring once. This sample comprised CD4+ or CD8+ T cells sorted from blood, obtained in a trial of the OX40 agonist ivuxolimab. These receptors were collected from an adult with an advanced solid tumor such as melanoma, head and neck, liver or kidney cancer. Each CDR3 is given with its conserved first and last residue. The order of the fields is J gene, V gene, clone size, D gene, CDR3 DNA, CDR3 protein. A D gene is named only where the DNA matches it firmly. A row's size may be missing; if present it is once, few, many or a size class.

TRBJ2-1 | TRBV18 | NA | TRBD2 | TGTGCCAGCTCACCCCTAGCGGGGGATTTATACAATGAGCAGTTCTTC | CASSPLAGDLYNEQFF
TRBJ1-4 | TRBV27 | once | TRBD1 | TGTGCCAGCAGTTCCAGACGACAGGGCACTAATGAAAAACTGTTTTTT | CASSSRRQGTNEKLFF
TRBJ2-7 | TRBV5-1 | NA | TRBD2 | TGCGCCAGCAGAAAGGGACTAGCGGGAGGGTACGAGCAGTACTTC | CASRKGLAGGYEQYF
TRBJ2-1 | TRBV9 | NA | NA | TGTGCCAGCAGCCGTGACGTTACCTCCTACAATGAGCAGTTCTTC | CASSRDVTSYNEQFF
TRBJ1-2 | TRBV28 | NA | NA | TGTGCCAGCAGTAATTGGCAGGGCCTAGCTAACTATGGCTACACCTTC | CASSNWQGLANYGYTF
TRBJ2-7 | TRBV6-1 | NA | NA | TGTGCCAGCAGCTCCGGGGGGCCCTTCGAGCAGTACTTC | CASSSGGPFEQYF
TRBJ2-5 | TRBV4-2 | NA | NA | TGTGCCAGCAGCCAAAGTGGGCCCCCACAAGAGACCCAGTACTTC | CASSQSGPPQETQYF
TRBJ2-7 | TRBV6-5 | NA | NA | TGTGCCAGCAGTTACGGTCCCATATCCTACGAGCAGTACTTC | CASSYGPISYEQYF
TRBJ1-1 | TRBV18 | NA | NA | TGTGCCAGCTCCAAAAACGCGAACACTGAAGCTTTCTTT | CASSKNANTEAFF
TRBJ1-1 | TRBV6-5 | NA | NA | TGTGCCAGCAGGTACTGGCAGGGCACTGAAGCTTTCTTT | CASRYWQGTEAFF
TRBJ2-3 | TRBV6-6 | NA | NA | TGTGCCAGCAGTCTCGGTTCTAGCACAGATACGCAGTATTTT | CASSLGSSTDTQYF
TRBJ1-2 | TRBV4-1 | NA | NA | TGCGCCAGCAGCCCTTTGGGGCTCACCTCCTATGGCTACACCTTC | CASSPLGLTSYGYTF
TRBJ1-2 | TRBV27 | NA | NA | TGTGCCAGCACCCCTTTATTTGGGGGCCCTAACTATGGCTACACCTTC | CASTPLFGGPNYGYTF
TRBJ2-7 | TRBV4-1 | once | NA | TGCGCCAGCAGCCGGATATATCCTGACTCCTACGAGCAGTACTTC | CASSRIYPDSYEQYF
TRBJ2-3 | TRBV5-1 | NA | NA | TGCGCCAGCAGCTTGGAGCTCAGGGCGCTAACAGATACGCAGTATTTT | CASSLELRALTDTQYF
TRBJ2-3 | TRBV10-2 | NA | NA | TGCGCCAGCAGGACTCCCCGTGCTAGCACAGATACGCAGTATTTT | CASRTPRASTDTQYF
TRBJ2-7 | TRBV28 | NA | TRBD2 | TGTGCCAGCAGAGGGTGGAGTCCGGGACTAGCCTATTCTAGCTACGAGCAGTACTTC | CASRGWSPGLAYSSYEQYF
TRBJ2-7 | TRBV5-1 | NA | NA | TGCGCCAGCAGCTTCTCAACGACCACCTACGAGCAGTACTTC | CASSFSTTTYEQYF
TRBJ1-2 | TRBV6-1 | NA | NA | TGTGCCAGCAGTCAAAGGTCTTGGGGGAACTATGGCTACACCTTC | CASSQRSWGNYGYTF
TRBJ1-4 | TRBV11-2 | NA | NA | TGTGCCAGCAGCTTACGGTTCAACACCGAAAAACTGTTTTTT | CASSLRFNTEKLFF
TRBJ2-5 | TRBV6-1 | NA | NA | TGTGCCAGCAGGGCGCGGGGCGGCGAGACCCAGTACTTC | CASRARGGETQYF
TRBJ1-2 | TRBV6-5 | NA | NA | TGTGCCAGCACCGACGGGGGCTATGGCTACACCTTC | CASTDGGYGYTF
TRBJ2-3 | TRBV10-2 | NA | NA | TGCGCCAGCAGCCTTCCCGCTAGCACAGATACGCAGTATTTT | CASSLPASTDTQYF
TRBJ2-7 | TRBV6-5 | NA | NA | TGTGCCAGCTGGGCAGCAGGCCTTTACGAGCAGTACTTC | CASWAAGLYEQYF